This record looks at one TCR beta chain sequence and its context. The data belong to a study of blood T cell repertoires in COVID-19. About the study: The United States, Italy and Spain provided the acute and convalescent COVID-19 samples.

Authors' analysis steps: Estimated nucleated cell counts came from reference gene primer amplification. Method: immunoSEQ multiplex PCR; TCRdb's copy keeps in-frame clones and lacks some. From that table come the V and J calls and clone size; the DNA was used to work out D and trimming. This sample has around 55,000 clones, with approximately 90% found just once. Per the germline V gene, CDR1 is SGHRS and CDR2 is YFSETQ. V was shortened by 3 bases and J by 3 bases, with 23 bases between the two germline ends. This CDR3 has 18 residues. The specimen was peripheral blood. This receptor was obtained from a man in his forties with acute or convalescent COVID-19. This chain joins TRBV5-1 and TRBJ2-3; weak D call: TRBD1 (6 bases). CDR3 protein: CASSSGAALMGGTDTQYF. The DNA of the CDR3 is TGCGCCAGCAGCTCAGGGGCAGCGCTGATGGGCGGTACAGATACGCAGTATTTT.